This T cell receptor beta chain was sequenced in a study of response to subunit inactivated influenza vaccine (dated by TCRdb to 2017 to 2018). The study in broad terms: To follow how T cells responded to a trivalent subunit inactivated influenza vaccine, the researchers relied on deep quantitative profiling of the T cell receptor repertoire. The paper's findings and limits, for the study overall: According to the authors, only a limited number of new T cells may be recruited by each seasonal influenza vaccination.

This clonotype was detected ten times or more. Its binding antigen is unknown. Base qualities were left out, and no much larger clone turns up one base away. Receptor amplification or capture employed RT-PCR. Sequencing was performed on an Illumina HiSeq 2500. TCRdb ran its own pipeline on the public reads, namely fastp trimming at Q25 and MiXCR clone calling, and kept in-frame beta chains. Records with the same CDR3 protein are collapsed into one entry carrying the most frequent genes and DNA. In this sample the table shows just under 550,000 distinct CDR3 sequences, roughly a quarter of which occur a single time. Together, the top ten hold 2.5% to 3% of the sample. Counted from cysteine to phenylalanine, this CDR3 has 11 amino acids. CDR3 DNA is the only sequence kept; it has 33 bases, read in frame from the first base. CDR1 and CDR2 are drawn from the germline V gene: SGHTA, FQGNSA. Trimming costs V 3 bases and J 7 bases, and their ends lie 4 bases apart.

The sample also formed part of further work on T cells expressing NK-cell markers. The second investigation adds: TCR beta cDNA libraries were made by 5'RACE template switching that added a universal primer site and unique molecular identifiers. Three sorted T-cell subsets (CD3+CD56+NKG2C+, CD3+CD56+NKG2C- and CD3+CD56-NKG2C+) from eight donors had their TCR beta-chain repertoires profiled. Among the eight sequenced donors, only one was HCMV-seronegative, while the other seven were HCMV-seropositive. In several experiments an anti-gammadeltaTCR antibody was added to restrict sorting to alphabetaTCR-expressing T cells. In a handful of donors, the dominant CD3+CD56+NKG2C+ clonotypes were found to rank among the top 10 CD8+ clonotypes and to make up about 1.0-7.5% of CD8+ T cells. Those dominant clonotypes were again the most abundant among CD3+CD56-NKG2C+ cells in a few donors, at about 25-65%. Whether the expanded NKG2C-expressing T cell clones were specific for HCMV antigens remained unclear. All eight donors whose samples were sequenced were randomly selected healthy volunteers, three of them men and five women. HCMV serostatus was determined by detecting HCMV-specific IgG in serum with a commercial ELISA kit. Peripheral blood mononuclear cells were isolated from blood by Ficoll density gradient centrifugation. Using Miltenyi isolation kits, CD4+ and CD8+ T cells were isolated from PBMC through magnetic immunoseparation. cDNA synthesis was primed from the TCR beta constant segment and was followed by two successive PCR amplification steps. Sequencing of the libraries produced 2 x 150 bp reads on Illumina HiSeq 2000/2500, MiSeq or NextSeq. Reads were demultiplexed and grouped by UMI with MIGEC, and clonotypes were assembled and quantified with MiTCR. To remove erroneous sequences, TCR cDNA sequences were retained only when supported by two or more reads. The tcR package was used for downstream repertoire analysis, and clonotypes were matched across fractions by CDR3 nucleotide sequence plus V segment. Antigen specificity was annotated against VDJdb with VDJmatch, allowing one amino acid substitution in CDR3.

The source material was CD4+ T cells sorted from PBMCs, sampled 11 to 12 days after vaccination. This TCR came from a man aged 50 to 60 who received an inactivated influenza vaccine. Donor details come from another sample of the same person, matched by shared clones. The sequence links TRBV7-2 to TRBJ2-1; the D gene assignment is ambiguous. Read as DNA, the sequence is TGTGCCAGCAGCTTTGTTAATGAGCAGTTCTTC. This gives the protein CASSFVNEQFF.